Listed below are T cell receptor beta chains from one sample, sequenced in a study of shared clonotypes between healthy human individuals. The table came from immunoSEQ multiplex PCR; TCRdb's copy has only in-frame clones and leaves some out. The data show roughly 700,000 clones, about 90% seen once. The sequencing sample was made of memory CD8+ T cells from PBMCs. Receptors were obtained from a man younger than 35 in good health. Some clones in this sample may be carry-over from other donors' samples. Each CDR3 is given with its conserved first and last residue. D genes are given only for firm matches. Some rows have no size entry. The others give once, few or many, or a class for an expanded clone.

>TRBJ2-7|TRBV9|NA|NA
TGTGCCAGCAGCCCTTTTCCCGGAGGGGGGTACGAGCAGTACTTC
CASSPFPGGGYEQYF
>TRBJ2-1|TRBV11-2|NA|NA
TGTGCCAGCAGCTTAGGGGGAAGGTCCCCCTACAATGAGCAGTTCTTC
CASSLGGRSPYNEQFF
>TRBJ2-7|TRBV7-9|NA|once
TGTGCCAGCAATCCGGTAGCTTCCTACGAGCAGTACTTC
CASNPVASYEQYF
>TRBJ2-1|TRBV30|NA|NA
TGTGCCTGGAGACCCCCTGGACACCTCTCCAATGAGCAGTTCTTC
CAWRPPGHLSNEQFF
>TRBJ1-2|TRBV7-9|NA|few
TGTGCCATCCACGGCGCAGGGGCCGAAACTAATGGCTACACCTTC
CAIHGAGAETNGYTF
>TRBJ2-2|TRBV28|TRBD2|NA
TGTGCCAGCAGTGGGACTAGCGGGAGACTCGGGGAGCTGTTTTTT
CASSGTSGRLGELFF
>TRBJ2-7|TRBV11-2|NA|few
TGTGCCAGCAGCTCAGAACTAGCCGACGAGCAGTACTTC
CASSSELADEQYF
>TRBJ2-1|TRBV9|NA|NA
TGTGCCAGCAGCGCGGGAAATGCTTTGATGGGGGAGCAGTTCTTC
CASSAGNALMGEQFF
>TRBJ1-1|TRBV7-9|NA|NA
TGTGCCAGCAGCTTCACGGTGAACACTGAAGCTTTCTTT
CASSFTVNTEAFF
>TRBJ1-2|TRBV11-2|NA|once
TGTGCCAGCAGCCCCTCTCCCATTCGTAGTGACTATGGCTACACCTTC
CASSPSPIRSDYGYTF
>TRBJ2-1|TRBV19|TRBD1|NA
TGTGCCAGTATATGGGAGGACAGGGGGTTTGAGCAGTTCTTC
CASIWEDRGFEQFF
>TRBJ2-1|TRBV7-8|TRBD2|few
TGTGCCAGCAGCTTACGGGGACTAGCGGGATCGGATGAGCAGTTCTTC
CASSLRGLAGSDEQFF
>TRBJ1-2|TRBV6-5|NA|NA
TGTGCCAGCATCTCCGTGGTGGCTGGCTACACCTTC
CASISVVAGYTF
>TRBJ2-5|TRBV10-3|NA|NA
TGTGCCATCAGTGAGTCTGGTGGAAGGCGGAGGTCACAAGAGACCCAGTACTTC
CAISESGGRRRSQETQYF
>TRBJ1-5|TRBV28|NA|NA
TGTGCCAGCAGTTTATTGGGGGGCAATCAGCCCCAGCATTTT
CASSLLGGNQPQHF
>TRBJ2-1|TRBV6-1|TRBD2|NA
TGTGCCAGCAGTGAAGCTACTAGCGGTCTTTACAATGAGCAGTTCTTC
CASSEATSGLYNEQFF
>TRBJ2-3|TRBV28|NA|NA
TGTGCCAGCCCTTGTGGGTCCGGCACAGATACGCAGTATTTT
CASPCGSGTDTQYF
>TRBJ2-7|TRBV10-3|NA|NA
TGTGCCATCAGTGTTTTACGGGACTCGATCTACGAGCAGTACTTC
CAISVLRDSIYEQYF
>TRBJ2-3|TRBV28|NA|once
TGTGCCAGCAGTCTTTCGACCTGGACAGATACGCAGTATTTT
CASSLSTWTDTQYF
>TRBJ2-5|TRBV5-1|NA|NA
TGCGCCAGCAGCTTAGGGCTGGAGACCCAGTACTTC
CASSLGLETQYF
>TRBJ2-7|TRBV28|TRBD2|NA
TGTGCCAGCAGTTCCCAGCGGGAGGGCCTCGACGAGCAGTACTTC
CASSSQREGLDEQYF
>TRBJ2-2|TRBV10-3|TRBD1|NA
TGTGCCATCAGCGGGACAGGCGTCACCGGGGAGCTGTTTTTT
CAISGTGVTGELFF
>TRBJ1-2|TRBV30|NA|once
TGTGCCTGGAGTGTAGGCAGGGGAGGTCGGGGCTACACCTTC
CAWSVGRGGRGYTF
>TRBJ2-7|TRBV9|NA|many
TGTGCCAGCAGCCCAGACCCGAGTATGGGCAGGGGGGCCTACGAGCAGTACTTC
CASSPDPSMGRGAYEQYF
>TRBJ2-2|TRBV6-1|TRBD1|NA
TGTGCCAGCAGTGAAATGGGACAGGGCGGGACCGGGGAGCTGTTTTTT
CASSEMGQGGTGELFF
>TRBJ1-4|TRBV7-9|TRBD1|NA
TGTGCCAGCAGCCTACCCAGGGGGCGGGATGAAAAACTGTTTTTT
CASSLPRGRDEKLFF
>TRBJ1-2|TRBV27|TRBD1|NA
TGTGCCAGCAGTTTACAGGGGGCTGAAGGCTACACCTTC
CASSLQGAEGYTF
>TRBJ1-5|TRBV4-1|NA|NA
TGCGCCAGCAGCCAAGTTCATGGGGATCGTCAGCCCCAGCATTTT
CASSQVHGDRQPQHF
>TRBJ2-1|TRBV10-1|TRBD1|once
TGCGCCAGCAGTGACTATCCTCGACAGGGAAGCTCCTACAATGAGCAGTTCTTC
CASSDYPRQGSSYNEQFF
>TRBJ2-7|TRBV28|NA|NA
TGTGCCAGCAGTTTCGGTCTAGGATTGAGCTCCTACGAGCAGTACTTC
CASSFGLGLSSYEQYF
>TRBJ2-7|TRBV4-1|TRBD1|NA
TGCGCCAGCAGCCGAGGGGTGGGGACAGGGGCCTACGAGCAGTACTTC
CASSRGVGTGAYEQYF
>TRBJ2-7|TRBV30|NA|NA
TGTGCCTGGAGTGTGAGCTCCTACGAGCAGTACTTC
CAWSVSSYEQYF
>TRBJ1-4|TRBV28|TRBD1|many
TGTGCCACCCCCCAGGGGGCCTTATGGGAAAAACTGTTTTTT
CATPQGALWEKLFF
>TRBJ2-1|TRBV27|TRBD2|once
TGTGCCAGCAGTCCCCCCGCAGTAGCGGGGTACAATGAGCAGTTCTTC
CASSPPAVAGYNEQFF
>TRBJ2-5|TRBV9|NA|NA
TGTGCCAGCAGCGCCCTCGGAGGGGGGGAGACCCAGTACTTC
CASSALGGGETQYF
>TRBJ2-5|TRBV19|TRBD2|NA
TGTGCCAGTAGTATGGGACTAGCGAGCCAAGAGACCCAGTACTTC
CASSMGLASQETQYF
>TRBJ2-6|TRBV9|NA|once
TGTGCCAGCAGCGTAGGGACTGGGGCCAACGTCCTGACTTTC
CASSVGTGANVLTF
>TRBJ2-7|TRBV11-2|NA|NA
TGTGCCAGCAGCCTTTCGCCAGGGAGCTTTTACGAGCAGTACTTC
CASSLSPGSFYEQYF
>TRBJ1-3|TRBV4-1|NA|NA
TGCGCCAGCAGCCCCTCCCCGAGAAGCTCTGGAAACACCATATATTTT
CASSPSPRSSGNTIYF
>TRBJ2-5|TRBV27|TRBD2|NA
TGTGCCAGCAGTTCCCTCCTAGCGGGAGTAGGGAGGGAGACCCAGTACTTC
CASSSLLAGVGRETQYF